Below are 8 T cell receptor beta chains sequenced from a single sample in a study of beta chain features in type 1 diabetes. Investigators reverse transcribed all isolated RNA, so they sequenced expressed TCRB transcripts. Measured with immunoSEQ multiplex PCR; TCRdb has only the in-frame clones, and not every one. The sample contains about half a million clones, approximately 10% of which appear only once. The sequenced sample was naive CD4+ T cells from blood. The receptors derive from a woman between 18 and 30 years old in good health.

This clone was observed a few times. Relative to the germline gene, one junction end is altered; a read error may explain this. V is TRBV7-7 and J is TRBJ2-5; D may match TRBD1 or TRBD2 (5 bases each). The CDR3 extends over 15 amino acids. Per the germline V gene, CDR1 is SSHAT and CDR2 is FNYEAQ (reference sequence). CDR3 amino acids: CASSLGAGSKETQYF. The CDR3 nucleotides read TGTGCTAGCAGCTTAGGAGCAGGGAGCAAAGAGACCCAGTACTTC.

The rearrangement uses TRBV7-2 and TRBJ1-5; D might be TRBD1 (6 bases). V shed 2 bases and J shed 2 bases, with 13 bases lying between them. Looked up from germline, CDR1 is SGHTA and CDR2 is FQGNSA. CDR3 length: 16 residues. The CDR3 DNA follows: TGTGCCAGCAGCTTAAACCGGCCAGGGGGCAATCAGCCCCAGCATTTT. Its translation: CASSLNRPGGNQPQHF. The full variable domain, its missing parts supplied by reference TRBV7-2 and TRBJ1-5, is GAGVSQSPSNKVTEKGKDVELRCDPISGHTALYWYRQSLGQGLEFLIYFQGNSAPDKSGLPSDRFSAERTGGSVSTLTIQRTQQEDSAVYLCASSLNRPGGNQPQHFGDGTRLSIL.

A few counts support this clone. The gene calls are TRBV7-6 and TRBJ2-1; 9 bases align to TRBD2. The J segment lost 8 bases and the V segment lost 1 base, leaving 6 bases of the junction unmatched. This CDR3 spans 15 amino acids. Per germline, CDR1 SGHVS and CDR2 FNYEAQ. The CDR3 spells CASSLVGLATDEQFF. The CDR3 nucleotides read TGTGCCAGCAGCTTAGTGGGACTAGCTACTGATGAGCAGTTCTTC.

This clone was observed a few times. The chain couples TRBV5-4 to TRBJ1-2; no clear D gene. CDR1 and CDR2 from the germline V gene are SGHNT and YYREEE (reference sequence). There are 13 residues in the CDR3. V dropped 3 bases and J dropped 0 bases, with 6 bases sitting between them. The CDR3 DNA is TGTGCCAGCAGCTCTACAGCTAACTATGGCTACACCTTC. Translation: CASSSTANYGYTF.

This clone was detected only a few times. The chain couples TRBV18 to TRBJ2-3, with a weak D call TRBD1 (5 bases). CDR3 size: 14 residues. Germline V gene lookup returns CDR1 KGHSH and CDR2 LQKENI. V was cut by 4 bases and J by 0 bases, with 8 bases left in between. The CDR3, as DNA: TGTGCCAGCTCACGCCAGGGTAGCACAGATACGCAGTATTTT. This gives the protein CASSRQGSTDTQYF.

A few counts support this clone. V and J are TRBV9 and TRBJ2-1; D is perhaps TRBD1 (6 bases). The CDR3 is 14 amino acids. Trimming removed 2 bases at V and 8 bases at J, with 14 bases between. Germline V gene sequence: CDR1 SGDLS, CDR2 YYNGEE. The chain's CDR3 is CASSVSGAGYEQFF. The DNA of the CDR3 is TGTGCCAGCAGCGTCTCAGGGGCTGGGTATGAGCAGTTCTTC.

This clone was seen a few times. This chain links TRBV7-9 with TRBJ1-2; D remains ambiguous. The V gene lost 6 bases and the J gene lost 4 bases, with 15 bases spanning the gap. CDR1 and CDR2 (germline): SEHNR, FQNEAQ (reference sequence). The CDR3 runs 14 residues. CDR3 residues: CASSLGSATYGYTF. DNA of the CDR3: TGTGCCAGCAGTCTGGGGAGTGCTACCTATGGCTACACCTTC. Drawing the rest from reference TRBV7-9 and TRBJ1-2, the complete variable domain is DTGVSQNPRHKITKRGQNVTFRCDPISEHNRLYWYRQTLGQGPEFLTYFQNEAQLEKSRLLSDRFSAERPKGSFSTLEIQRTEQGDSAMYLCASSLGSATYGYTFGSGTRLTVV.

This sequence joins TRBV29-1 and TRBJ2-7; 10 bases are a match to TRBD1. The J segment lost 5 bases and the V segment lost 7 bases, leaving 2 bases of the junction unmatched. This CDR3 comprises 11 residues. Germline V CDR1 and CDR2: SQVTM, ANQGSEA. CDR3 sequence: CSAGTGDEQYF. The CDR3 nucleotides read TGCAGCGCCGGGACAGGGGACGAGCAGTACTTC.